Each of the 28 T cell receptor beta chains below was sequenced from the same sample in a study of ipilimumab plus nivolumab after autologous stem cell transplantation. TCRdb keeps only in-frame clones here, not all; method: immunoSEQ multiplex PCR. The sample carries 7,500 to 10,000 clones, more than 60% recorded once. Sequences were derived from PBMCs, sampled in a trial of ipilimumab plus nivolumab as post-transplant consolidation. Source of these receptors: a female donor with multiple myeloma.

J is TRBJ2-7 and V is TRBV4-1; D is perhaps TRBD1 or TRBD2 (5 bases each). V was shortened by 6 bases and J by 0 bases, with 12 bases between the two germline ends. Germline V CDR1 and CDR2: MGHRA, YSYEKL. The CDR3 totals 14 residues. The CDR3 loop reads CASRSQGRSYEQYF. The CDR3 DNA reads as TGCGCCAGCAGATCCCAGGGACGCTCCTACGAGCAGTACTTC.

The chain combines TRBV5-6 with TRBJ2-5; tentatively, D is TRBD2 (5 bases). This CDR3 contains 14 residues. Germline values: CDR1 SGHDT, CDR2 YYEEEE. Trimming pared 1 base from V and 6 bases from J, leaving 13 bases between. The CDR3 DNA reads as TGTGCCAGCAGCTTGTCGGCGGGCCGAAAGACCCAGTACTTC. Translating it yields CASSLSAGRKTQYF.

The chain joins TRBV11-3 to TRBJ1-5, with a possible D match to TRBD1 (5 bases). Per germline, CDR1 SGHNT and CDR2 YENEEA. Trimming shortened V by 1 base and J by 7 bases, and 14 bases separated the two germline ends. The CDR3 is 15 amino acids. CDR3 in DNA: TGTGCCAGCAGCTTAGCGCCGGCAGGGTTGCAGCCCCAGCATTTT. Its translation: CASSLAPAGLQPQHF.

The chain employs TRBV6-7 and TRBJ1-6, with a tentative D call TRBD1 (5 bases). TRBV6-7 falls under the ORF class, with uncertain function. Trimming removed 2 bases from V and 0 bases from J, with 14 bases in between. The CDR3 sequence is 18 residues long. CDR3 loop: CASSYPPHRSSYNSPLHF. For the CDR3, the DNA is TGTGCCAGCAGTTACCCCCCTCACAGGAGCTCCTATAATTCACCCCTCCACTTT.

Only a few counts were recorded for this clone. CDR3 protein: CASSISSGSSYEQYF. CDR3 DNA sequence: TGTGCCAGTAGTATATCCAGCGGGAGTAGCTACGAGCAGTACTTC. The rearrangement links TRBV19 to TRBJ2-7; 8 bases map to TRBD2. CDR1 and CDR2 (germline): LNHDA, SQIVND (reference sequence). Unmatched junction bases numbered 6, after V lost 2 bases and J lost 3 bases. The CDR3 covers 15 residues.

This clone was counted between two and nine times. V and J are TRBV19 and TRBJ2-7; tentatively, D is TRBD1 or TRBD2 (5 bases each). This CDR3 has 14 residues. Germline V gene lookup returns CDR1 LNHDA and CDR2 SQIVND (reference sequence). V lost 3 bases and J lost 3, with 12 bases in between. CDR3 in DNA: TGTGCCAGTAGTATCGGGACGTCAAACTACGAGCAGTACTTC. Residues: CASSIGTSNYEQYF.

This chain joins TRBV5-8 and TRBJ1-6; D remains ambiguous. Per the germline V gene, CDR1 is SGHTS and CDR2 is YDEGEE. Trimming removed 3 bases from V and 7 bases from J, with 11 bases in between. The CDR3 runs to 14 residues. The CDR3 region is CASSSPTINSPLHF. CDR3 DNA: TGTGCCAGCAGCTCGCCGACGATCAATTCACCCCTCCACTTT.

This rearrangement joins TRBV7-2 to TRBJ1-2; D unresolved. Trimming took off 1 base at V and 0 bases at J, with 9 bases between the two ends. CDR3 size: 15 residues. Germline values: CDR1 SGHTA, CDR2 FQGNSA. CDR3 bases: TGTGCCAGCAGCTTAGTGCTCGCAGCTAACTATGGCTACACCTTC. Translated, it gives CASSLVLAANYGYTF. Full variable domain (missing parts from reference TRBV7-2 and TRBJ1-2): GAGVSQSPSNKVTEKGKDVELRCDPISGHTALYWYRQSLGQGLEFLIYFQGNSAPDKSGLPSDRFSAERTGGSVSTLTIQRTQQEDSAVYLCASSLVLAANYGYTFGSGTRLTVV.

V is TRBV25-1 and J is TRBJ1-1; 9 bases are shared with TRBD1. Germline V gene data show CDR1 as MGHDK and CDR2 as SYGVNS. The CDR3 sequence is 16 residues long. The J segment lost 4 bases and the V segment lost 5 bases, leaving 11 bases of the junction unmatched. The DNA for the CDR3 is TGTGCCAGCAGTCCATCCGGGACAGGGTTGGGCACTGAAGCTTTCTTT. This codes for CASSPSGTGLGTEAFF.

This clone showed up just once. The chain uses TRBV5-4 and TRBJ2-5, with TRBD2 matching over 9 bases. Per germline, CDR1 SGHNT and CDR2 YYREEE (reference sequence). V shed 2 bases and J 5 bases; nucleotides not matched to a gene: 7. The CDR3 is made up of 15 amino acids. This CDR3 is CASSFANAGGETQYF. The CDR3 nucleotides are TGTGCCAGCAGCTTCGCGAACGCGGGGGGGGAGACCCAGTACTTC.

The chain recombines TRBV5-1 with TRBJ2-7; a possible D gene is TRBD1 (7 bases). The V end lost 4 bases, the J end lost 0 bases, and 17 bases lay between the germline ends. CDR3 length equals 16 residues. Germline V gene lookup returns CDR1 SGHRS and CDR2 YFSETQ. CDR3 in amino acids: CASSRGTAYLSYEQYF. In DNA form, the CDR3 reads TGCGCCAGCAGCCGCGGGACAGCTTACCTCTCCTACGAGCAGTACTTC.

The table lists this clone with a count of one. CDR3 coding DNA: TGTGCCAGCAGCCGCTTGTTGACGTTAGACACTGAAGCTTTCTTT. Translating it yields CASSRLLTLDTEAFF. The genes are TRBV28 and TRBJ1-1; D not resolved. The CDR3 is 15 residues long. V was clipped by 6 bases and J by 3 bases, with 17 bases between them. Germline CDR1 is MDHEN and CDR2 is SYDVKM. The entire variable domain, with the rest obtained from reference TRBV28 and TRBJ1-1, is as follows: DVKVTQSSRYLVKRTGEKVFLECVQDMDHENMFWYRQDPGLGLRLIYFSYDVKMKEKGDIPEGYSVSREKKERFSLILESASTNQTSMYLCASSRLLTLDTEAFFGQGTRLTVV.

The chain combines TRBV7-8 with TRBJ2-1; possible D gene TRBD1, 6 bases. The CDR3 runs 13 residues. Trimming took off 4 bases at V and 7 bases at J, with 11 bases between the two ends. Germline V gene data show CDR1 as SGHVS and CDR2 as FQNEAQ. CDR3 sequence reads: CASSWNRENEQFF. The CDR3 DNA sequence: TGTGCCAGCAGCTGGAACAGGGAGAATGAGCAGTTCTTC.

This sequence joins TRBV19 and TRBJ2-5, with TRBD2 matching over 16 bases. Germline-derived CDR1 and CDR2 are LNHDA and SQIVND (reference sequence). J lost 2 bases, V lost 5 bases, and 8 bases had no gene match. The CDR3 has 18 amino acids. This chain's CDR3 is CASSAGPGLAGGQETQYF. Here the CDR3 DNA reads TGTGCCAGTAGTGCCGGACCGGGACTAGCGGGAGGGCAAGAGACCCAGTACTTC.

This clone was detected only a few times. The J gene is TRBJ1-1, the V gene TRBV4-3; D perhaps matches TRBD1 (5 bases). V lost 1 base and J 0 bases, leaving 9 bases between the germline ends. CDR1 and CDR2 (germline): LGHNA, YSLEER. The CDR3 contains 15 residues. As DNA, the CDR3 is TGCGCCAGCAGCCAAGGCTTACAGGTGAACACTGAAGCTTTCTTT. Protein: CASSQGLQVNTEAFF.

The J gene is TRBJ2-6, the V gene TRBV6-1; no reliable D call. Trimming stripped 3 bases from V and 0 bases from J, with 6 bases between. Germline V gene lookup returns CDR1 MNHNS and CDR2 SASEGT. CDR3 size: 15 residues. The CDR3: CASSDSGSGANVLTF. The CDR3 DNA follows: TGTGCCAGCAGTGATTCCGGCTCTGGGGCCAACGTCCTGACTTTC.

The V call is TRBV7-4, the J call TRBJ2-7; D call uncertain. Trimming removed 5 bases at V and 1 base at J, with 12 bases between. The length of the CDR3 is 14 residues. Germline-derived CDR1 and CDR2 are SGHVT and SQSDAQ. The CDR3 loop reads CASSDPVGSYEQYF. CDR3 nucleotides: TGTGCCAGCAGCGACCCGGTGGGGTCCTACGAGCAGTACTTC.

This chain links TRBV11-3 with TRBJ1-1, with D possibly matching TRBD1 (5 bases). CDR3 length: 16 residues. Per the germline V gene, CDR1 is SGHNT and CDR2 is YENEEA. V shed 0 bases and J shed 1 base, with 12 bases lying between them. The CDR3 coding sequence is TGTGCCAGCAGCTTAGAACCTTTGACAGCGAACACTGAAGCTTTCTTT. Translation: CASSLEPLTANTEAFF.

Details on this clone: This specimen includes other DNA sequences encoding the same CDR3. The chain employs TRBV28 and TRBJ2-3; 7 nucleotides match TRBD2. Looked up from germline, CDR1 is MDHEN and CDR2 is SYDVKM. The CDR3 spans 15 residues. Trimming removed 5 bases from V and 1 base from J; junction bases left unmatched: 6. The CDR3 region is CASSPRESGTDTQYF. As DNA, the CDR3 is TGTGCCAGCAGTCCGCGGGAGTCGGGCACAGATACGCAGTATTTT.

This CDR3 reads CASSPMTNTEAFF. The DNA for the CDR3 is TGTGCCAGCAGCCCAATGACAAATACTGAAGCTTTCTTT. The chain combines TRBV7-9 with TRBJ1-1, with D unclear. V lost 5 bases, J lost 5 bases, and 12 bases lay in between. Germline assignment: CDR1 SEHNR and CDR2 FQNEAQ (reference sequence). The CDR3 loop spans 13 amino acids.

This chain links TRBV6-1 with TRBJ2-1; the D call may be TRBD1 or TRBD2 (5 bases each). The CDR3 extends over 16 amino acids. V lost 3 bases to trimming and J lost 6 bases, with 18 bases between them. From germline, CDR1 is MNHNS and CDR2 SASEGT. CDR3 sequence reads: CASSDRSLQRGNEQFF. In DNA, the CDR3 is TGTGCCAGCAGTGACCGGTCCCTTCAGAGGGGCAATGAGCAGTTCTTC.

The J gene is TRBJ2-3, the V gene TRBV2, with 9 positions matching TRBD2. The V and J ends lost 7 bases and 1 base, in that order; junction bases with no gene match: 15. The CDR3 is made up of 18 amino acids. Germline V lookup: CDR1 SNHLY, CDR2 FYNNEI. CDR3 DNA: TGTGCCAGCACCAGCCTAGCGGGGCGGGAAGGGGGCACAGATACGCAGTATTTT. Its translation is CASTSLAGREGGTDTQYF. The full variable domain, rest sourced from reference TRBV2 and TRBJ2-3, is EPEVTQTPSHQVTQMGQEVILRCVPISNHLYFYWYRQILGQKVEFLVSFYNNEISEKSEIFDDQFSVERPDGSNFTLKIRSTKLEDSAMYFCASTSLAGREGGTDTQYFGPGTRLTVL.

This chain joins TRBV18 and TRBJ1-6; tentative D call: TRBD1 (5 bases). This CDR3 region has 14 residues. V was pared by 3 bases and J by 14 bases, with 17 bases between. Germline V gene lookup returns CDR1 KGHSH and CDR2 LQKENI. CDR3 protein: CASSPGRRTWALHF. The CDR3 DNA reads TGTGCCAGCTCACCGGGGCGGAGAACGTGGGCCCTCCACTTT.

The chain couples TRBV9 to TRBJ1-1; no firm D call. Per the germline V gene, CDR1 is SGDLS and CDR2 is YYNGEE. Trimming pared 0 bases from V and 4 bases from J, leaving 10 bases between. This CDR3 region has 14 residues. The CDR3 region is CASSVEGEGTEAFF. CDR3 coding DNA: TGTGCCAGCAGCGTAGAGGGAGAAGGCACTGAAGCTTTCTTT.

In its sample, this clone is medium-sized (0.01 to 0.1%). The V call is TRBV6-5, the J call TRBJ2-7; no definite D call. Germline V gives CDR1 MNHEY, CDR2 SVGAGI. Trimming removed 2 bases at V and 2 bases at J, with 10 bases between. The CDR3 contains 14 residues. CDR3 bases: TGTGCCAGCAGTTACGGTAAGAAGCCCTACGAGCAGTACTTC. Protein product: CASSYGKKPYEQYF.

The genes are TRBV11-2 and TRBJ2-7; TRBD1 aligns across 8 bases. The CDR3 runs to 14 residues. V lost 5 bases, J lost 1 base, and 4 bases stayed unmatched. Germline values: CDR1 SGHAT, CDR2 FQNNGV. In DNA, the CDR3 is TGTGCCAGCAGCCCACAGGGGGTTTCCTACGAGCAGTACTTC. It encodes CASSPQGVSYEQYF.

Worth noting for this clone: The identical CDR3 is also encoded by other nucleotide sequences in the sample. V usage is TRBV27 and J usage is TRBJ1-5, with a possible D match to TRBD1 (6 bases). The CDR3 is made up of 15 amino acids. Germline CDR1 is MNHEY and CDR2 is SMNVEV (reference sequence). With 5 bases removed from V and 0 bases from J, the gap between germline ends came to 11 bases. This CDR3 is CASSPRTASNQPQHF. Written as DNA, the CDR3 is TGTGCCAGCAGTCCCCGGACAGCTAGCAATCAGCCCCAGCATTTT.

The V call is TRBV5-4, the J call TRBJ2-7; the match to TRBD2 covers 11 bases. Trimming removed 4 bases from V and 1 base from J; junction bases left unmatched: 7. The germline CDR1 and CDR2 sequences are SGHNT and YYREEE (reference sequence). This CDR3 is built from 16 residues. The CDR3 region is CASSHPGTSGSYEQYF. CDR3 sequence (DNA): TGTGCCAGCAGCCACCCCGGGACTAGCGGTTCCTACGAGCAGTACTTC. Full variable domain (missing parts from reference TRBV5-4 and TRBJ2-7): ETGVTQSPTHLIKTRGQQVTLRCSSQSGHNTVSWYQQALGQGPQFIFQYYREEENGRGNFPPRFSGLQFPNYSSELNVNALELDDSALYLCASSHPGTSGSYEQYFGPGTRLTVT.